These 23 T cell receptor beta chains were all obtained from the same sample, sequenced in a study of blood T cell repertoires in COVID-19. Libraries were prepared by immunoSEQ multiplex PCR; TCRdb keeps only in-frame clonotypes and omits some of them. The repertoire includes more than 250,000 clones, more than 75% of them detected once, and under 11% sits in the top ten. The sequencing input was PBMCs or T cells enriched from blood (not recorded which). All receptors derive from a woman under 30 who had recovered from COVID-19.

V is TRBV5-6 and J is TRBJ2-3; D is possibly TRBD1 (5 bases). Germline values: CDR1 SGHDT, CDR2 YYEEEE. The CDR3 loop spans 15 amino acids. The V end lost 5 bases, the J end lost 4 bases, and 17 bases lay between the germline ends. CDR3: CASRLLRGFADTQYF. The CDR3 region has the DNA TGTGCCAGCAGGCTACTAAGGGGCTTTGCAGATACGCAGTATTTT.

A single count supports this clone. V gene TRBV6-5 combines with J gene TRBJ2-7, with 8 bases aligning to TRBD1. Germline CDR1 reads MNHEY; CDR2 reads SVGAGI. The CDR3 has 16 residues. V was pared by 0 bases and J by 6 bases, with 10 bases of the junction left unmatched. CDR3 bases: TGTGCCAGCAGTTACTCGACAGGGGAGATTCCCCTCGAGCAGTACTTC. Residues: CASSYSTGEIPLEQYF.

V and J are TRBV3-1 (or the pseudogene TRBV3-2) and TRBJ1-6; TRBD1 aligns across 7 bases. V dropped 8 bases and J dropped 6; count of bases not matched to a gene: 4. CDR1 is LGHDT and CDR2 is YNNKEL in the germline V gene (reference sequence). The CDR3 has 13 amino acids. CDR3 loop: CASRQGPNSPLHF. The CDR3 DNA follows: TGTGCCAGCCGACAGGGCCCTAATTCACCCCTCCACTTT.

The chain is built from TRBV6-5 and TRBJ2-4; possibly TRBD1 for D (5 bases). This CDR3 region has 14 residues. From germline, CDR1 is MNHEY and CDR2 SVGAGI. The V end lost 4 bases, the J end lost 1 base, and 8 bases lay between the germline ends. The CDR3 here is CASSSHRAKNIQYF. The CDR3 bases are TGTGCCAGCAGTTCCCACAGGGCCAAAAACATTCAGTACTTC.

The table lists this clone with a count of one. This sequence joins TRBV6-1 and TRBJ2-7, with a weak D call TRBD1 (6 bases). Looked up from germline, CDR1 is MNHNS and CDR2 is SASEGT. This CDR3 comprises 15 residues. Trimming cost V 1 base and J 0 bases, with 10 bases left between them. CDR3 coding DNA: TGTGCCAGCAGTGAAGGGGGGCTAAGCTCCTACGAGCAGTACTTC. Translated, it gives CASSEGGLSSYEQYF.

This chain links TRBV4-1 with TRBJ1-1; D is unresolved. V lost 0 bases to trimming and J lost 0 bases, with 8 bases between them. Germline lookup yields CDR1 MGHRA and CDR2 YSYEKL. The CDR3 consists of 15 residues. The CDR3 region is CASSQDASMNTEAFF. The CDR3 DNA reads as TGCGCCAGCAGCCAAGATGCGAGCATGAACACTGAAGCTTTCTTT.

On this clone itself: At one end the junction does not follow the germline gene, possibly because of a read error. In nucleotides, the CDR3 is TGTGCCACCAGCTGGGGGGGTTCAGCCCTCCACTTT. It codes for CATSWGGSALHF. The chain combines TRBV15 with TRBJ1-6; perhaps TRBD1 as D (5 bases). The length of the CDR3 is 12 residues. In germline, CDR1 is LNHNV, CDR2 YYDKDF (reference sequence).

The rearrangement links TRBV19 to TRBJ2-2; a possible D gene is TRBD1 (5 bases). CDR3 length: 14 residues. The germline V gene has CDR1 LNHDA and CDR2 SQIVND (reference sequence). V was cut by 6 bases and J by 7 bases, with 15 bases left in between. The chain's CDR3 is CASRRQYPVGELFF. The CDR3 bases are TGTGCCAGTAGGCGACAGTACCCGGTCGGGGAGCTGTTTTTT.

In the case of this clone: In the same sample, other DNA sequences code for this CDR3. V gene TRBV28 combines with J gene TRBJ1-6, with 11 bases identical to TRBD1. This CDR3 contains 13 residues. The V gene end was trimmed by 6 bases and the J gene end by 10 bases; junction bases not matched to a gene: 2. CDR1 is MDHEN, CDR2 SYDVKM, per germline. The CDR3 coding sequence is TGTGCCAGCAGGCGGACAGGGGGCTCACCCCTCCACTTT. Translated: CASRRTGGSPLHF.

The chain employs TRBV7-8 and TRBJ2-2, with 7 bases aligning to TRBD2. The CDR3 is 14 residues long. The germline V gene has CDR1 SGHVS and CDR2 FQNEAQ. Losses at the gene ends were 8 bases for V and 3 bases for J; bases not matched to a gene: 6. This CDR3 reads CASGRESYTGELFF. In nucleotides, the CDR3 is TGTGCCAGCGGGCGGGAGTCCTACACCGGGGAGCTGTTTTTT.

The rearrangement joins TRBV4-1 to TRBJ2-3; TRBD1 might be the D (5 bases). Trimming cost V 8 bases and J 0 bases, with 12 bases left between them. The CDR3 runs to 14 residues. Germline values: CDR1 MGHRA, CDR2 YSYEKL. CDR3 bases: TGCGCCAGCCAGGAAGGGGCTAGCACAGATACGCAGTATTTT. Translated: CASQEGASTDTQYF.

The genes are TRBV4-1 and TRBJ2-5; the match to TRBD2 covers 10 bases. The germline CDR1 and CDR2 sequences are MGHRA and YSYEKL. Germline trimming cut 2 bases from V and 4 bases from J; bases unmatched to any gene: 4. The CDR3 totals 15 residues. Written as DNA, the CDR3 is TGCGCCAGCAGCCAACAGCGGGGGGGCCTAGAGACCCAGTACTTC. The encoded protein is CASSQQRGGLETQYF.

The gene calls are TRBV9 and TRBJ2-7; D gene unclear. V shed 7 bases and J shed 6 bases, with 11 bases lying between them. CDR3 length equals 11 residues. The germline V gene encodes CDR1 SGDLS and CDR2 YYNGEE. The CDR3 DNA reads as TGTGCCAGCCCCCCCCGGGTCGAGCAGTACTTC. Its translation: CASPPRVEQYF.

The chain carries TRBV29-1 and TRBJ2-1; possible D gene TRBD1, 6 bases. Trimming left V 0 bases short and J 5 bases short, with 14 bases between. This CDR3 region has 15 residues. CDR1 SQVTM and CDR2 ANQGSEA come from the germline V gene. The CDR3 coding sequence is TGCAGCGTTGAAGATCTGGGGGCGCCCAACAATGAGCAGTTCTTC. This gives the protein CSVEDLGAPNNEQFF.

The rearrangement uses TRBV12-5 and TRBJ2-1; TRBD2 agrees at 12 bases. The CDR3 extends over 15 amino acids. The germline gives CDR1 LGHNT, CDR2 FRNRAP. The V gene end was trimmed by 3 bases and the J gene end by 7 bases; junction bases not matched to a gene: 4. CDR3 amino acids: CASGFLAGGLNEQFF. The DNA of the CDR3 is TGTGCTAGTGGTTTTCTAGCGGGAGGGCTTAATGAGCAGTTCTTC. The whole variable domain, filled in from reference TRBV12-5 and TRBJ2-1, reads DARVTQTPRHKVTEMGQEVTMRCQPILGHNTVFWYRQTMMQGLELLAYFRNRAPLDDSGMPKDRFSAEMPDATLATLKIQPSEPRDSAVYFCASGFLAGGLNEQFFGPGTRLTVL.

The chain recombines TRBV28 with TRBJ2-1, with 9 nucleotides matching TRBD1. Germline V gives CDR1 MDHEN, CDR2 SYDVKM. The CDR3 is 15 amino acids. Trimming at V came to 4 bases and at J to 8 bases, leaving 9 bases not matched to a gene. The CDR3 nucleotides read TGTGCCAGCAGTTCCCCCGGGACAGGGATCGATGAGCAGTTCTTC. As protein: CASSSPGTGIDEQFF.

The chain employs TRBV5-1 and TRBJ2-7; D not certain. Trimming stripped 2 bases from V and 3 bases from J, with 6 bases between. Germline V lookup: CDR1 SGHRS, CDR2 YFSETQ. The CDR3 totals 12 residues. The CDR3 loop is CASSFDNYEQYF. In nucleotides, the CDR3 is TGCGCCAGCAGCTTTGACAACTACGAGCAGTACTTC.

The chain uses TRBV18 and TRBJ1-3; TRBD1 agrees at 7 bases. V was clipped by 6 bases and J by 0 bases; unmatched bases: 8. Germline CDR1 and CDR2: KGHSH and LQKENI. The CDR3 runs 16 residues. CDR3 DNA sequence: TGTGCCAGCTCCCGCCGACAGGGTAGCTCTGGAAACACCATATATTTT. Protein sequence: CASSRRQGSSGNTIYF.

The table lists this clone with a count of one. The CDR3 spells CASVSGFSSYNEQFF. Written as DNA, the CDR3 is TGTGCCAGCGTTAGCGGGTTTAGCTCCTACAATGAGCAGTTCTTC. V gene TRBV27 combines with J gene TRBJ2-1, with TRBD2 identical over 7 bases. V gave up 8 bases and J gave up 0 bases; unmatched junction bases: 7. CDR1 is MNHEY and CDR2 is SMNVEV in the germline V gene (reference sequence). This CDR3 has 15 amino acids.

This rearrangement joins TRBV18 to TRBJ2-1; TRBD2 matches at 9 bases. This CDR3 comprises 16 residues. Trimming at V came to 0 bases and at J to 10 bases, leaving 10 bases not matched to a gene. Germline loops: CDR1 KGHSH, CDR2 LQKENI. In DNA, the CDR3 is TGTGCCAGCTCACCACCGGGAGGGACTAGCCCCAAGGAGCAGTTCTTC. It is translated as CASSPPGGTSPKEQFF.

This clone was picked up a small number of times. This CDR3 is CASSLSFGSTEAFF. In DNA form, the CDR3 reads TGCGCCAGCAGCTTGAGCTTTGGGAGCACTGAAGCTTTCTTT. The chain employs TRBV5-1 and TRBJ1-1; D is uncertain. This CDR3 is 14 amino acids long. Germline assignment: CDR1 SGHRS and CDR2 YFSETQ. Between the trimmed V and J ends, which lost 1 base and 4 bases, there was a span of 11 bases.

CDR3 nucleotides: TGCAGCGTTGAGGACAGCTTAAACACTGAAGCTTTCTTT. Protein product: CSVEDSLNTEAFF. The chain has TRBV29-1 and TRBJ1-1; D is possibly TRBD1 (6 bases). The germline gives CDR1 SQVTM, CDR2 ANQGSEA. The ends were cut back, 3 bases at V and 2 bases at J, with 10 bases in the middle. The CDR3 spans 13 residues. The full variable domain, rest sourced from reference TRBV29-1 and TRBJ1-1, is SAVISQKPSRDICQRGTSLTIQCQVDSQVTMMFWYRQQPGQSLTLIATANQGSEATYESGFVIDKFPISRPNLTFSTLTVSNMSPEDSSIYLCSVEDSLNTEAFFGQGTRLTVV.

This clone has only one observation. CDR3 nucleotides: TGTGCCATCAGTGAGTCGCCTCTAGCGGAACAAGAGACCCAGTACTTC. Protein product: CAISESPLAEQETQYF. This sequence joins TRBV10-3 and TRBJ2-5; 7 positions match TRBD2. The CDR3 runs to 16 residues. V lost 0 bases to trimming and J lost 2 bases; unmatched junction nucleotides: 6. In germline, CDR1 is ENHRY, CDR2 SYGVKD.